One and the same sample provided the 8 T cell receptor beta chains below, sequenced in a study of technical replicates of blood from several donors. Profiled with immunoSEQ multiplex PCR; TCRdb holds only in-frame clones, not every one. The data hold tens of thousands of clones, with about 95% observed a single time. Sample: T cells isolated from PBMCs. These TCRs come from a human donor in good health.

The V gene is TRBV7-9, the J gene TRBJ2-3; 8 bases agree with TRBD2. CDR1 is SEHNR, CDR2 FQNEAQ, per germline (reference sequence). With V trimmed by 3 bases and J by 4 bases, 6 bases remained unmatched. The CDR3 has 15 amino acids. In DNA, the CDR3 is TGTGCCAGCAGCTTCTCGGGAGGGCCCCCAGATACGCAGTATTTT. Amino acids: CASSFSGGPPDTQYF.

This clone occurred once. In DNA form, the CDR3 reads TGTGCCACCAGCAGCTTAAGGGGGATCGACAACGAGCAGTACTTC. This codes for CATSSLRGIDNEQYF. The chain recombines TRBV15 with TRBJ2-7; perhaps TRBD1 as D (6 bases). V was cut by 3 bases and J by 5 bases, with 17 bases left in between. CDR3 length: 15 residues. The germline CDR1 and CDR2 sequences are LNHNV and YYDKDF (reference sequence).

The V and J genes are TRBV2 and TRBJ2-1, with 10 positions matching TRBD2. Germline loops: CDR1 SNHLY, CDR2 FYNNEI. CDR3 length equals 17 residues. After removal of 3 bases from V and 4 bases from J, the junction contained 9 bases not matched to a gene. The CDR3 coding sequence is TGTGCCAGCAGTGAGTCCCTAGCGGGAGAGGGTTACAATGAGCAGTTCTTC. Translated: CASSESLAGEGYNEQFF.

V is TRBV29-1 and J is TRBJ1-3, with 8 bases that match TRBD1. Trimming cost V 0 bases and J 2 bases; bases outside gene matches: 0. CDR3 length equals 14 residues. Germline CDR1 is SQVTM and CDR2 is ANQGSEA. The CDR3 coding sequence is TGCAGCGTTGAAGAGGACAGGGCTGGAAACACCATATATTTT. This codes for CSVEEDRAGNTIYF. Looking up the rest from reference TRBV29-1 and TRBJ1-3 gives the full variable domain: SAVISQKPSRDICQRGTSLTIQCQVDSQVTMMFWYRQQPGQSLTLIATANQGSEATYESGFVIDKFPISRPNLTFSTLTVSNMSPEDSSIYLCSVEEDRAGNTIYFGEGSWLTVV.

The chain joins TRBV27 to TRBJ2-5; 9 bases match TRBD1. V was clipped by 6 bases and J by 4 bases; unmatched bases: 6. CDR1 MNHEY and CDR2 SMNVEV come from the germline V gene (reference sequence). CDR3 length: 14 amino acids. CDR3 sequence: CASSRPGQGETQYF. CDR3 sequence (DNA): TGTGCCAGCAGCAGACCGGGACAGGGAGAGACCCAGTACTTC.

The rearrangement links TRBV9 to TRBJ1-2; unclear D gene. V lost 4 bases, J lost 0 bases, and 13 bases lay in between. Germline V gives CDR1 SGDLS, CDR2 YYNGEE. The CDR3 is 15 residues long. CDR3 nucleotides: TGTGCCAGCAGCATAATCGACGGAGCTAACTATGGCTACACCTTC. As protein: CASSIIDGANYGYTF. Using reference TRBV9 and TRBJ1-2 for the parts outside the CDR3, the full variable domain is DSGVTQTPKHLITATGQRVTLRCSPRSGDLSVYWYQQSLDQGLQFLIQYYNGEERAKGNILERFSAQQFPDLHSELNLSSLELGDSALYFCASSIIDGANYGYTFGSGTRLTVV.

The rearrangement links TRBV13 to TRBJ2-1; TRBD2 matches at 9 bases. The germline V gene encodes CDR1 PRHDT and CDR2 FYEKMQ (reference sequence). Losses at the gene ends were 5 bases for V and 0 bases for J; bases not matched to a gene: 14. The CDR3 has 19 amino acids. The CDR3 loop reads CASSGGLADSSFSYNEQFF. CDR3 coding DNA: TGTGCCAGCAGCGGGGGACTAGCCGATTCCAGCTTCTCCTACAATGAGCAGTTCTTC. Combining the CDR3 with reference TRBV13 and TRBJ2-1 gives the whole variable domain AAGVIQSPRHLIKEKRETATLKCYPIPRHDTVYWYQQGPGQDPQFLISFYEKMQSDKGSIPDRFSAQQFSDYHSELNMSSLELGDSALYFCASSGGLADSSFSYNEQFFGPGTRLTVL.

The CDR3 nucleotides are TGCAGCGTTACCCACCAGGGGTCCGCTGAAAAACTGTTTTTT. Translating it yields CSVTHQGSAEKLFF. The genes are TRBV29-1 and TRBJ1-4; a possible D gene is TRBD1 (6 bases). Trimming took off 5 bases at V and 7 bases at J, with 17 bases between the two ends. The CDR3 covers 14 residues. Germline lookup yields CDR1 SQVTM and CDR2 ANQGSEA.